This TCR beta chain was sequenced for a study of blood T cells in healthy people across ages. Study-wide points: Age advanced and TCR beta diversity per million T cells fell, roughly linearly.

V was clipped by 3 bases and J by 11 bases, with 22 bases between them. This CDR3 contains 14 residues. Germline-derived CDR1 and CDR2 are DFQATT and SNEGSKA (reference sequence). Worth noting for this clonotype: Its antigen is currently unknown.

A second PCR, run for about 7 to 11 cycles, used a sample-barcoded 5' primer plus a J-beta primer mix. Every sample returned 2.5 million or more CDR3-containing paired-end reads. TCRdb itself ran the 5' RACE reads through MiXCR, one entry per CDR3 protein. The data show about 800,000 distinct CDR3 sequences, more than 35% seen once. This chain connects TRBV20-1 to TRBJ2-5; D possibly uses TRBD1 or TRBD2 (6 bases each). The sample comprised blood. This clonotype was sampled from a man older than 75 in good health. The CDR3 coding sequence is TGCAGTGCTAGGGGGGGCGGAGGTTTCGGAGAGCAGTACTTC. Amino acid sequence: CSARGGGGFGEQYF.